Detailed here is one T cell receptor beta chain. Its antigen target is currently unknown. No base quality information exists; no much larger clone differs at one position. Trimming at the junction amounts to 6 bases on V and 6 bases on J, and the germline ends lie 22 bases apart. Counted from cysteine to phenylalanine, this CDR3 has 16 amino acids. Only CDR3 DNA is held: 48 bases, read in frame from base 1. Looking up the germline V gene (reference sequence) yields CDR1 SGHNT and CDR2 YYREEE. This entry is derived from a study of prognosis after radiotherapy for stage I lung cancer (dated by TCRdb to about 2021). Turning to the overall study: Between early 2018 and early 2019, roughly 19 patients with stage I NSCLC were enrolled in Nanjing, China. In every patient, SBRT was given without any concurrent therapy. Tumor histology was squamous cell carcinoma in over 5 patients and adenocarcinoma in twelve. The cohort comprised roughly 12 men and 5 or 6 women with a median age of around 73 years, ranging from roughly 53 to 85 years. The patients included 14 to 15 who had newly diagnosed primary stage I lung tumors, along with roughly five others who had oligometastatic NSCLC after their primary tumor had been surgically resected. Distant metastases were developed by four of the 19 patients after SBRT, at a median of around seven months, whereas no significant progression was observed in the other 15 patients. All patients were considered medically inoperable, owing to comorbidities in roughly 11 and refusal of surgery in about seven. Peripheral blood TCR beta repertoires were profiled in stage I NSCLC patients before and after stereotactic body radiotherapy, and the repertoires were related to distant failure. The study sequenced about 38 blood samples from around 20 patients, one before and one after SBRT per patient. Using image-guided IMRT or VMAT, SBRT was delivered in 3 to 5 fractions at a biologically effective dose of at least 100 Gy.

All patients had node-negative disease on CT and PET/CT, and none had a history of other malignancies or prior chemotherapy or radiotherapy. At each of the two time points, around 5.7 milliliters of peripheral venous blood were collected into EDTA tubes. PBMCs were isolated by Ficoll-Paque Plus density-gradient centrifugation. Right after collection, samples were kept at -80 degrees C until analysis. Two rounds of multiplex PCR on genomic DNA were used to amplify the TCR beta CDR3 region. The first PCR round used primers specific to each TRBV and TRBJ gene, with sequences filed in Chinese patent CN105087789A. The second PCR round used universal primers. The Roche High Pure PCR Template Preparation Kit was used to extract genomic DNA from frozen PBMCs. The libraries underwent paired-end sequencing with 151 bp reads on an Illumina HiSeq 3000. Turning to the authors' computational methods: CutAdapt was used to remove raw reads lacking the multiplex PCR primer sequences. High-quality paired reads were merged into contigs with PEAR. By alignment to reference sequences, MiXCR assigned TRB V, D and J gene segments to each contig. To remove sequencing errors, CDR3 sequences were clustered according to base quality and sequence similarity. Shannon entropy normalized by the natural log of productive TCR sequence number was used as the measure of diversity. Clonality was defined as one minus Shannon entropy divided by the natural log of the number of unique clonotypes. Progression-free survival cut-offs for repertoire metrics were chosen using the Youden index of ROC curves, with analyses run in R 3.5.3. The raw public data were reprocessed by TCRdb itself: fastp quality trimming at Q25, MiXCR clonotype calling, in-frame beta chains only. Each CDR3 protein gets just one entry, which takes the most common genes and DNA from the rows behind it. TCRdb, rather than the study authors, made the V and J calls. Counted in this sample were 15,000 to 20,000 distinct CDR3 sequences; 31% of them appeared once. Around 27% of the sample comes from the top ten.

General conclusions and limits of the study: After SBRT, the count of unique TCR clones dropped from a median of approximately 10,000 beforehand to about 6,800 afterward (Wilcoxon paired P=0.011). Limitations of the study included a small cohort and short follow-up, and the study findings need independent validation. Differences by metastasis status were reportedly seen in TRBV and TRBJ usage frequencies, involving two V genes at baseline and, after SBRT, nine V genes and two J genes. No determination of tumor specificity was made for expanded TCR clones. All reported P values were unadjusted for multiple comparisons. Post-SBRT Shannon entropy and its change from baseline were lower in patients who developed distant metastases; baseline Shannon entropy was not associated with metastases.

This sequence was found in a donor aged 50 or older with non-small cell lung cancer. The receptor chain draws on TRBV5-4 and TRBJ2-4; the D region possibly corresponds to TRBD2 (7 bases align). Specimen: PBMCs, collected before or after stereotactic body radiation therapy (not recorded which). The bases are TGTGCCAGCATCTTCGGGACGGGGGGCGGTGGAAACATTCAGTACTTC. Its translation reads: CASIFGTGGGGNIQYF.